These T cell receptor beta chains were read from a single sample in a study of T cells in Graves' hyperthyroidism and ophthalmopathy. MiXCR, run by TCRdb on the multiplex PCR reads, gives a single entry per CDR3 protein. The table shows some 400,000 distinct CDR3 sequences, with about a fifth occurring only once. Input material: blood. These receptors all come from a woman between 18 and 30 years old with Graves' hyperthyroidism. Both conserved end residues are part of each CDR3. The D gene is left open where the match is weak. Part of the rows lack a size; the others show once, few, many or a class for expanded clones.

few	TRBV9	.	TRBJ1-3	TGTGCCAGCAGCGTACGGGGAGATGGAAACACCATATATTTT	CASSVRGDGNTIYF
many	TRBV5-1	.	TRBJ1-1	TGCGCCAGCAGCTTGGAGGGAGAGATCGGCACTGAAGCTTTCTTT	CASSLEGEIGTEAFF
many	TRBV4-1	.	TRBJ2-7	TGCGCCAGCAGCCAAGAATCTGGGGGAAACTCCTACGAGCAGTACTTC	CASSQESGGNSYEQYF
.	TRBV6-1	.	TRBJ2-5	TGTGCCAGCAGTACCTGGGCCTCGGGGGAGACCCAGTACTTC	CASSTWASGETQYF
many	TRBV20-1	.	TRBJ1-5	TGCAGTGCTAGAGTGGACAACAATCAGCCCCAGCATTTT	CSARVDNNQPQHF
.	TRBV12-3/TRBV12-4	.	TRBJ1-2	TGTGCCAGCAGTAAATTGACTCGGGATGGGAGCTACACCTTC	CASSKLTRDGSYTF
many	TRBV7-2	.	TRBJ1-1	TGTGCCAGCAGCTGGACTGGACCTTACAACACTGAAGCTTTCTTT	CASSWTGPYNTEAFF
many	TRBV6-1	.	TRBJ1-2	TGTGCCAGCAGGACAGGAGGGGGCTATGGCTACACCTTC	CASRTGGGYGYTF
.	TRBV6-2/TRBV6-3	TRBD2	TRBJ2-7	TGTGCCAGCAGGTCCGTTGGCGGGGGTTACGAGCAGTACTTC	CASRSVGGGYEQYF
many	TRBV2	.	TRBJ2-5	TGTGCCAGCAGTGTCGGGCCAGGGCAAGAGACCCAGTACTTC	CASSVGPGQETQYF
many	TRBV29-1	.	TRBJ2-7	TGCAGCGTCGCAGAGGGGTTAGGGGAGCAGTACTTC	CSVAEGLGEQYF
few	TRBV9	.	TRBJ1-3	TGTGCCAGCAGCGTAGAGATCTCGGGAAGCTCTGGAAACACCATATATTTT	CASSVEISGSSGNTIYF
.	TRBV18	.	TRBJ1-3	TGTGCCAGCTCACGTCTGGGGACAGGAAACACCATATATTTT	CASSRLGTGNTIYF
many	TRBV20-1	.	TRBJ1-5	TGCAGTGCTAGAGATCTAAACAGGAGGCCCCAGCATTTT	CSARDLNRRPQHF
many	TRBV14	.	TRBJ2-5	TGTGCCAGCAGCCAAGCCGGGGCGGAGACCCAGTACTTC	CASSQAGAETQYF
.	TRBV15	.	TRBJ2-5	TGTGCCACCACCCTGACAGGAAGAGAGACCCAGTACTTC	CATTLTGRETQYF
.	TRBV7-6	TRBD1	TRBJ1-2	TGTGCCAGCAGCTCACAGGGGGCCCTACTTGCAGGCTACACCTTC	CASSSQGALLAGYTF
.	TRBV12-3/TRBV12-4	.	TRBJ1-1	TGTGCCAGCAGTTGGACAAGGGGAGGGAACACTGAAGCTTTCTTT	CASSWTRGGNTEAFF
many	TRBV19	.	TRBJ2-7	TGTGCCAGTAGTATCGCCTACGAGCAGTACTTC	CASSIAYEQYF
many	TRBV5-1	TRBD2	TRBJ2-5	TGCGCCAGCAGCTTGGTCGGGACTAGCGGGGAGACCCAGTACTTC	CASSLVGTSGETQYF
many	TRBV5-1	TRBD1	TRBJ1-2	TGCGCCAGCACGTTGGGACAGCCCTATGGCTACACCTTC	CASTLGQPYGYTF
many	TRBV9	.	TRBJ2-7	TGTGCCAGCAGCGCAGGTAATGCCCGTTACGAGCAGTACTTC	CASSAGNARYEQYF
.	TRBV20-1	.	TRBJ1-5	TGCAGTGCGCTCCTGCAGGGGAGGGGTCAGCCCCAGCATTTT	CSALLQGRGQPQHF
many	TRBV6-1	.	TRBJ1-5	TGTGCCAGCAGCTTTAGGACCAATCAGCCCCAGCATTTT	CASSFRTNQPQHF